The entry that follows covers one TCR beta chain sequence. In its sample, this clonotype was seen a few times. Its target antigen remains unknown. No much larger clone is present one base from it, and per-base qualities are unavailable. CDR3 length: 16 amino acids, cysteine to phenylalanine. Only the CDR3 region is kept as DNA, spanning 48 bases read in frame from base 1. Based on the germline V gene (reference sequence), the CDR1 and CDR2 sequences are LNHDA and SQIVND. Trimming takes 5 bases from V and 5 bases from J, and the germline ends sit 19 bases apart. The sample comes from a study of glioma-infiltrating T cells (dated by TCRdb to the mid-2010s). Background for the entire study: Sequencing of TCR alpha- and beta-chain repertoires was performed on glioma tissue, on non-neoplastic brain tissue, and on matched peripheral blood mononuclear cells. To gauge divergence between tissue and blood T-cell populations, every tissue-infiltrating repertoire was compared against the peripheral blood repertoire from the same patient. The paired cohort was made up of three low-grade glioma patients, fewer than 10 primary glioblastoma patients and three non-glioma patients who contributed non-neoplastic brain tissue. The research as a whole found: VJ-independent divergence between tissue and blood was found to be below expectation in non-neoplastic patients but above expectation in all gliomas, particularly low-grade gliomas. Only a very small number of CDR3 sequences turned up in both tissue and blood, a result put down to high CDR3 diversity combined with limited sampling. Group comparisons rested on small numbers: three non-neoplastic, three low-grade glioma and roughly 8 glioblastoma patients.

The iRepertoire nested amplicon-rescue multiplex PCR (arm-PCR) platform was used to amplify TCR alpha and beta CDR3 regions from RNA. The input for one-step reverse transcription and amplification was about 85-400 ng of either tissue mRNA or PBMC total RNA. Following bead purification, Illumina adapters were added by a secondary multiplex PCR, and the libraries were gel-purified between 200 and 400 bp. The libraries contained internal 6-nucleotide barcodes that were used for demultiplexing. The libraries were sequenced on an Illumina MiSeq using 2x220 or 2x250 nucleotide paired-end reads. The paper's processing steps were these. Paired reads were merged using FLASH 1.2.11 and were aligned to the GRCh37 human genome using BWA-MEM, after which TRA and TRB reads were extracted. An IMGT-derived reference of cassette sequences and CDR3 motifs, with pseudogenes included, was used for V and J assignment. Three-frame translation of reads was performed, and productive CDR3s were defined as those with a C...FGXG motif and no stop codons. A clonotype was defined as a unique combination of a V-J cassette pair and a CDR3 amino acid sequence. Hamming distance filtering was applied to reads, with thresholds set by the sequence error rate of each sample in mapped regions. TCRdb reworked the public reads: Q25 trimming with fastp, MiXCR clone assembly, productive beta chains retained. Merged by CDR3 protein, the rows form single entries marked with the most common genes and DNA. TCRdb, not the original authors, processed these V and J calls. This sample is represented by roughly 130,000 distinct CDR3 sequences; about 25% of them were singletons. Over 25% of the sample rests with the top ten.

The sample taken for sequencing was glioma tissue, nonneoplastic brain tissue, or PBMCs (not recorded which). The clonotype comes from a human donor with low-grade glioma or glioblastoma, undergoing nonglioma brain surgery, or in good health (not recorded which). The rearrangement combines TRBV19 with TRBJ2-4, with no confident D gene call. The DNA is as follows: TGTGCCAGTAGTGTTAGGGTTCCCCTTCCCCAAAACATTCAGTACTTC. Translated, this gives CASSVRVPLPQNIQYF.